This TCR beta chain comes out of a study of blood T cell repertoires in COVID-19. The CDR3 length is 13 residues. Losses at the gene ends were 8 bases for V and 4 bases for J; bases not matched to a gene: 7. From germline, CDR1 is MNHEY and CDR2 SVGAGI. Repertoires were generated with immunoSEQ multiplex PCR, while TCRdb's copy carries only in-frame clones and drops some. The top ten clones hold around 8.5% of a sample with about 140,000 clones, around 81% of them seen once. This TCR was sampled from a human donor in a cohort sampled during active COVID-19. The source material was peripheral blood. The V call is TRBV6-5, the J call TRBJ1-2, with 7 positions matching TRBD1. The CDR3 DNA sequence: TGTGCCAGCCATCCCGGGACAGTCTATGGCTACACCTTC. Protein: CASHPGTVYGYTF.